These 29 T cell receptor beta chains were all obtained from the same sample, sequenced in a study of Graves' ophthalmopathy and Graves' hyperthyroidism. RNA transcripts yielded amplified TCR beta CDR3 regions. An initial RT-PCR round employing HTBI primers preceded a second-round multiplex PCR. TCRdb fed the multiplex PCR reads into MiXCR, producing one record per CDR3 protein. Of roughly 610,000 distinct CDR3 sequences in the sample, about a fifth are singletons; the top ten hold approximately 7%. The source material was peripheral blood. These receptors came from a woman under 30 with stable Graves' hyperthyroidism. Some clones in this sample may be carry-over from other donors' samples.

The sample holds many counts of this clonotype. The chain couples TRBV2 to TRBJ1-5, with D perhaps matching TRBD1 (6 bases). CDR1 is SNHLY and CDR2 is FYNNEI in the germline V gene. V was clipped by 4 bases and J by 6 bases, with 13 bases between them. This CDR3 is built from 14 residues. Here the CDR3 DNA reads TGTGCCAGCAGTGGAACAGGGTTGATTCAGCCCCAGCATTTT. Amino acid sequence: CASSGTGLIQPQHF.

This clonotype was detected a few times. A much larger clone differs by one base, so this may be a read error. The chain employs TRBV5-1 and TRBJ1-1; TRBD1 matches 8 bases. CDR1 is SGHRS and CDR2 is YFSETQ in the germline V gene. This CDR3 is built from 12 residues. CDR3 protein: CASSLAGQGALF. In nucleotides, the CDR3 is TGCGCCAGCAGCTTGGCTGGACAGGGAGCTCTCTTT.

This clonotype was counted many times. The V and J genes are TRBV12-3 or TRBV12-4 and TRBJ2-5, with D possibly called TRBD1 or TRBD2 (5 bases each). The CDR3 spans 13 residues. The ends were cut back, 8 bases at V and 5 bases at J, with 15 bases in the middle. The DNA of the CDR3 is TGTGCCAGCCGGGGCATATCTGGGGAGACCCAGTACTTC. The encoded protein is CASRGISGETQYF.

The chain has TRBV12-3 or TRBV12-4 and TRBJ1-2; D might be TRBD1 (5 bases). There are 13 residues in the CDR3. The V and J ends lost 3 bases and 4 bases respectively, with 9 bases between them. Here the CDR3 DNA reads TGTGCCAGCAGTTTCGGGGGGATCTATGGCTACACCTTC. Amino acid sequence: CASSFGGIYGYTF.

The CDR3 region is CATPGERYGYTF. CDR3 in DNA: TGTGCCACCCCGGGAGAAAGGTATGGCTACACCTTC. The chain uses TRBV6-4 and TRBJ1-2; D is unclear. This CDR3 has 12 residues. The germline V and J ends were trimmed by 10 bases and 5 bases, with 14 bases remaining between them. Germline V gene sequence: CDR1 MRHNA, CDR2 SNTAGT.

Many counts were recorded for this clonotype. J is TRBJ1-2 and V is TRBV7-9; unclear D gene. Trimming removed 1 base from V and 6 bases from J, with 15 bases in between. Germline CDR1 reads SEHNR; CDR2 reads FQNEAQ (reference sequence). This CDR3 contains 15 residues. CDR3 protein: CASSLDDFAWDGYTF. DNA for the CDR3: TGTGCCAGCAGCTTAGACGACTTCGCGTGGGATGGCTACACCTTC.

This clonotype was recorded at least ten times. J is TRBJ1-1 and V is TRBV30; no clear D. Germline-derived CDR1 and CDR2 are GTSNPN and SVGIG (reference sequence). This CDR3 is 11 amino acids long. The V and J ends lost 5 bases and 3 bases respectively, with 7 bases between them. The CDR3 reads CAWGEDTEAFF. Here the CDR3 DNA reads TGTGCCTGGGGGGAGGACACTGAAGCTTTCTTT.

In this sample, this clonotype turned up many times. The rearrangement uses TRBV20-1 and TRBJ2-7; the D gene is possibly TRBD2 (5 bases). Germline CDR1 and CDR2: DFQATT and SNEGSKA (reference sequence). CDR3 length equals 13 residues. Between the trimmed V and J ends, which lost 1 base and 3 bases, there was a span of 10 bases. DNA for the CDR3: TGCAGTGCTAGAGGAGGGCGGAACTACGAGCAGTACTTC. Amino acid sequence: CSARGGRNYEQYF.

The chain carries TRBV28 and TRBJ2-5; D is perhaps TRBD1 (5 bases). V lost 5 bases, J lost 2 bases, and 21 bases lay in between. Germline V lookup: CDR1 MDHEN, CDR2 SYDVKM. This CDR3 is 17 amino acids long. The CDR3 sequence: CASSPSKGRGWQETQYF. CDR3 DNA: TGTGCCAGCAGTCCTAGTAAGGGTAGGGGATGGCAAGAGACCCAGTACTTC.

This chain connects TRBV28 to TRBJ1-5, with 7 positions matching TRBD1. In germline, CDR1 is MDHEN, CDR2 SYDVKM. V shed 5 bases, J shed 9 bases, and the junction held 19 bases outside the gene matches. The CDR3 contains 17 residues. This chain's CDR3 is CASSPIRGQGSKPPQHF. CDR3 coding DNA: TGTGCCAGCAGTCCAATAAGGGGGCAGGGTAGTAAGCCGCCCCAGCATTTT.

The table lists this clonotype with many counts. This chain joins TRBV6-5 and TRBJ1-2; D is undetermined. Trimming stripped 0 bases from V and 2 bases from J, with 4 bases between. This CDR3 has 13 amino acids. Germline values: CDR1 MNHEY, CDR2 SVGAGI. CDR3 coding DNA: TGTGCCAGCAGTTACTCAGGAAACTATGGCTACACCTTC. It is translated as CASSYSGNYGYTF.

This clonotype was seen many times. The rearrangement links TRBV6-1 to TRBJ1-1; D perhaps matches TRBD1 (6 bases). The CDR3 consists of 14 residues. The germline gives CDR1 MNHNS, CDR2 SASEGT. Trimming shortened V by 4 bases and J by 4 bases, and 13 bases separated the two germline ends. CDR3 loop: CASSASGASTEAFF. CDR3 in DNA: TGTGCCAGCAGTGCCTCGGGGGCGAGCACTGAAGCTTTCTTT.

This clonotype has more than one count but fewer than ten. The chain couples TRBV4-1 to TRBJ2-2; 9 bases fit TRBD2. There are 17 residues in the CDR3. The trim removed 4 bases at V and 5 bases at J, leaving 11 bases unmatched. CDR1 MGHRA and CDR2 YSYEKL come from the germline V gene. CDR3 in DNA: TGCGCCAGCAGCCCCCTCGCTAGCGGGATTGGTACCGGGGAGCTGTTTTTT. Protein product: CASSPLASGIGTGELFF.

Only a few counts were recorded for this clonotype. The V gene is TRBV28, the J gene TRBJ2-2; D uncertain. The length of the CDR3 is 12 residues. Deletions cut 4 bases from V and 7 bases from J, with 7 bases between. CDR1 is MDHEN and CDR2 is SYDVKM in the germline V gene. CDR3 bases: TGTGCCAGCAGTTCAAGGCTCGGGGAGCTGTTTTTT. Translating it yields CASSSRLGELFF.

A word on this clonotype: A much more abundant neighbour one base away suggests this may be a read error. This sequence joins TRBV20-1 and TRBJ1-6; 9 bases line up with TRBD1. The CDR3 is 15 amino acids. In germline, CDR1 is DFQATT, CDR2 SNEGSKA (reference sequence). The CDR3 reads CSAGRTGVDNSHLHF. The CDR3 DNA is TGCAGTGCTGGGCGGACAGGGGTCGATAATTCACACCTCCACTTT.

The chain carries TRBV12-3 or TRBV12-4 and TRBJ2-3; D is unresolved. The length of the CDR3 is 14 residues. The V and J ends lost 2 bases and 0 bases respectively, with 6 bases between them. The CDR3 nucleotides are TGTGCCAGCAGTTTATCCCCGAGCACAGATACGCAGTATTTT. The encoded protein is CASSLSPSTDTQYF.

This clonotype was seen more than once but under ten times. The gene calls are TRBV29-1 and TRBJ2-7; 12 nucleotides align to TRBD2. Germline CDR1 SQVTM, CDR2 ANQGSEA. The CDR3 is 13 residues long. V was pared by 6 bases and J by 7 bases, with 7 bases of the junction left unmatched. CDR3 coding DNA: TGCAGCGTCCGACTAGCGGGAGTACGAGAGCAGTACTTC. Translation gives CSVRLAGVREQYF.

The chain recombines TRBV5-1 with TRBJ2-5, with D perhaps TRBD1 (6 bases). Trimming stripped 0 bases from V and 4 bases from J, with 13 bases between. CDR1 and CDR2 from the germline V gene are SGHRS and YFSETQ. The CDR3 has 15 residues. The CDR3 bases are TGCGCCAGCAGCTTGGTGGGGAGAGGGGGAGAGACCCAGTACTTC. This encodes CASSLVGRGGETQYF.

Many counts were recorded for this clonotype. The chain links TRBV6-2 or TRBV6-3 to TRBJ2-2; 10 nucleotides line up with TRBD2. The CDR3 contains 15 residues. After removal of 2 bases from V and 4 bases from J, the junction contained 1 base not matched to a gene. The germline V gene encodes CDR1 MNHEY and CDR2 SVGEGT. The CDR3 reads CASSYSGGATGELFF. The CDR3 nucleotides are TGTGCCAGCAGTTACAGCGGGGGGGCCACCGGGGAGCTGTTTTTT.

This clonotype was recorded a few times. A much larger clone is a single base away; this may be a read error. The chain uses TRBV13 and TRBJ1-1; D uncertain. Trimming took 5 bases from V and 7 from J, leaving 17 bases between them. From germline, CDR1 is PRHDT and CDR2 FYEKMQ (reference sequence). The CDR3 runs to 14 residues. In DNA, the CDR3 is TGTGCCAGCAGCGCCCTGTGGGCCGCCTTTGAAGCTTTCTTT. Its translation is CASSALWAAFEAFF.

The sample holds a few counts of this clonotype. One end of the junction is discordant with germline, which a read error may explain. V gene TRBV19 combines with J gene TRBJ2-2; tentative D call: TRBD1 (6 bases). CDR1 is LNHDA, CDR2 SQIVND, per germline (reference sequence). CDR3 length: 15 amino acids. In DNA, the CDR3 is TGTGCCAGTAGTACCAAAAGGGGGAACACCGGGGAGTTGTTTTTT. It yields the protein CASSTKRGNTGELFF.

This clonotype occurred many times. This rearrangement joins TRBV12-3 or TRBV12-4 to TRBJ1-6; D gene uncertain. Trimming removed 3 bases from V and 7 bases from J, with 10 bases in between. The CDR3 spans 14 residues. The DNA of the CDR3 is TGTGCCAGCAGTTTTGGGGTTTACAATTCACCCCTCCACTTT. Residues: CASSFGVYNSPLHF.

This clonotype has ten or more counts. The genes are TRBV18 and TRBJ2-7; D may be TRBD2 (6 bases). CDR1 and CDR2 from the germline V gene are KGHSH and LQKENI. CDR3 length: 14 amino acids. The V gene lost 9 bases and the J gene lost 2 bases, with 17 bases spanning the gap. The CDR3 nucleotides read TGTGCCAGTAGTCCCTCCGGGGGAGCCTACGAGCAGTACTTC. This encodes CASSPSGGAYEQYF.

This clonotype was seen more than once but under ten times. The chain joins TRBV24-1 to TRBJ2-5; the match to TRBD2 covers 12 bases. Germline CDR1 KGHDR, CDR2 SFDVKD. The CDR3 is 16 residues long. Germline trimming cut 6 bases from V and 5 bases from J; bases unmatched to any gene: 9. Here the CDR3 DNA reads TGTGCCACCAGTCCGAGGACTAGCGGGACGAGGGAGACCCAGTACTTC. Translated: CATSPRTSGTRETQYF.

This clonotype occurred many times. The V and J genes are TRBV12-3 or TRBV12-4 and TRBJ1-1, with no clear D. The CDR3 runs to 12 residues. V was trimmed by 8 bases and J by 7 bases, leaving 14 bases between them. The CDR3 DNA is TGTGCCAGCGGTTCCCCACGTTTTGAAGCTTTCTTT. Its translation is CASGSPRFEAFF.

This chain connects TRBV5-1 to TRBJ1-1, with 7 nucleotides matching TRBD1. The CDR3 is made up of 14 amino acids. Germline assignment: CDR1 SGHRS and CDR2 YFSETQ. Trimming cost V 4 bases and J 12 bases; bases outside gene matches: 15. The chain's CDR3 is CASSIGQDTEVSFF. In DNA, the CDR3 is TGCGCCAGCAGCATCGGACAGGACACAGAAGTCTCTTTCTTT.

The sample holds a few counts of this clonotype. The rearrangement links TRBV4-1 to TRBJ2-7; 9 bases align to TRBD1. V dropped 1 base and J dropped 7; count of bases not matched to a gene: 11. Germline assignment: CDR1 MGHRA and CDR2 YSYEKL. This CDR3 has 16 amino acids. The CDR3 loop is CASSQGPGQGTQEQYF. The CDR3 region has the DNA TGCGCCAGCAGCCAAGGGCCGGGACAGGGAACTCAGGAGCAGTACTTC.

This clonotype showed up just a few times. This sequence joins TRBV5-1 and TRBJ1-1; D unresolved. Trimming left V 1 base short and J 2 bases short, with 6 bases between. Germline CDR1 reads SGHRS; CDR2 reads YFSETQ. The CDR3 contains 13 residues. The CDR3 nucleotides are TGCGCCAGCAGCTTGTCAGATAACACTGAAGCTTTCTTT. It encodes CASSLSDNTEAFF.

This clonotype was picked up many times. The V gene is TRBV28, the J gene TRBJ2-7; weak D call: TRBD1 (5 bases). V was clipped by 5 bases and J by 2 bases, with 10 bases between them. The length of the CDR3 is 13 residues. The germline CDR1 and CDR2 sequences are MDHEN and SYDVKM. The CDR3 region is CASSPDNTYEQYF. The DNA of the CDR3 is TGTGCCAGCAGTCCGGACAACACCTACGAGCAGTACTTC.